Each of the 30 T cell receptor beta chains below was sequenced from the same sample in a study of technical replicates of blood from a handful of donors. The data were produced by immunoSEQ multiplex PCR, yet TCRdb's version contains in-frame clones alone and is incomplete. The table lists about 50,000 clones, 90% to 96% of them singletons. Source material: T cells isolated from PBMCs. Every receptor here comes from a human donor in good health.

V and J are TRBV11-3 and TRBJ2-7, with D perhaps matching TRBD2 (5 bases). Trimming removed 4 bases at V and 5 bases at J, with 18 bases between. This CDR3 is built from 15 residues. Per the germline V gene, CDR1 is SGHNT and CDR2 is YENEEA. The DNA of the CDR3 is TGTGCCAGCAGCTCCACTAGTTTTAATTTCCACGAGCAGTACTTC. This gives the protein CASSSTSFNFHEQYF.

V is TRBV7-9 and J is TRBJ1-5, with TRBD1 matching over 9 bases. Germline-derived CDR1 and CDR2 are SEHNR and FQNEAQ (reference sequence). The CDR3 spans 13 residues. J lost 5 bases, V lost 5 bases, and 1 base had no gene match. The CDR3 region is CASSRTGDQPQHF. Here the CDR3 DNA reads TGTGCCAGCAGCCGGACAGGGGATCAGCCCCAGCATTTT.

The CDR3 nucleotides are TGTGCCAGTAGTACAACAGGATCCGCTGAAGCTTTCTTT. Translation gives CASSTTGSAEAFF. The chain links TRBV19 to TRBJ1-1; the D gene is possibly TRBD1 (5 bases). Germline assignment: CDR1 LNHDA and CDR2 SQIVND (reference sequence). There are 13 residues in the CDR3. V was cut by 4 bases and J by 6 bases, with 12 bases left in between. Using reference TRBV19 and TRBJ1-1 for the parts outside the CDR3, the full variable domain is DGGITQSPKYLFRKEGQNVTLSCEQNLNHDAMYWYRQDPGQGLRLIYYSQIVNDFQKGDIAEGYSVSREKKESFPLTVTSAQKNPTAFYLCASSTTGSAEAFFGQGTRLTVV.

The J gene is TRBJ2-4, the V gene TRBV7-2; D possibly corresponds to TRBD1 (6 bases). CDR1 SGHTA and CDR2 FQGNSA come from the germline V gene. The CDR3 totals 14 residues. V shed 5 bases and J shed 3 bases, with 11 bases lying between them. The CDR3 DNA reads as TGTGCCAGCAGCGGCAGGGGTTTCAAAAACATTCAGTACTTC. This sequence encodes CASSGRGFKNIQYF. Full variable domain (remainder filled in from reference TRBV7-2 and TRBJ2-4): GAGVSQSPSNKVTEKGKDVELRCDPISGHTALYWYRQSLGQGLEFLIYFQGNSAPDKSGLPSDRFSAERTGGSVSTLTIQRTQQEDSAVYLCASSGRGFKNIQYFGAGTRLSVL.

The V gene is TRBV19, the J gene TRBJ1-3, with 7 bases lining up with TRBD1. Germline CDR1 reads LNHDA; CDR2 reads SQIVND (reference sequence). CDR3 length equals 15 residues. Germline trimming cut 5 bases from V and 0 bases from J; bases unmatched to any gene: 4. The CDR3 reads CASSSQGYSGNTIYF. In DNA form, the CDR3 reads TGTGCCAGTAGTTCACAGGGGTACTCTGGAAACACCATATATTTT.

This clone was found once. V is TRBV19 and J is TRBJ2-1, with 10 bases fitting TRBD2. The V segment lost 6 bases and the J segment 4 bases; nucleotides outside the gene matches: 6. The CDR3 is 15 residues long. Germline CDR1 is LNHDA and CDR2 is SQIVND (reference sequence). For the CDR3, the DNA is TGTGCCAGTAGACCAGGACTAGCGGAATACAATGAGCAGTTCTTC. It translates to CASRPGLAEYNEQFF.

This clone has a single count. The CDR3 sequence: CASSLYPGDPTDTQYF. The DNA for the CDR3 is TGCGCCAGCAGCCTATATCCGGGAGATCCCACAGATACGCAGTATTTT. The chain has TRBV4-3 and TRBJ2-3; possibly TRBD2 for D (6 bases). This CDR3 contains 16 residues. Between the trimmed V and J ends, which lost 4 bases and 2 bases, there was a span of 16 bases. The germline gives CDR1 LGHNA, CDR2 YSLEER.

This chain uses TRBV15 with TRBJ1-4; no clear D gene. The CDR3 extends over 14 amino acids. The V end lost 2 bases, the J end lost 6 bases, and 10 bases lay between the germline ends. CDR1 and CDR2 from the germline V gene are LNHNV and YYDKDF (reference sequence). For the CDR3, the DNA is TGTGCCACCAGCAGACACCAGGCTTATGAAAAACTGTTTTTT. Its protein product is CATSRHQAYEKLFF. Using reference TRBV15 and TRBJ1-4 for the parts outside the CDR3, the full variable domain is DAMVIQNPRYQVTQFGKPVTLSCSQTLNHNVMYWYQQKSSQAPKLLFHYYDKDFNNEADTPDNFQSRRPNTSFCFLDIRSPGLGDTAMYLCATSRHQAYEKLFFGSGTQLSVL.

This rearrangement joins TRBV7-8 to TRBJ1-1; 10 bases are shared with TRBD1. The CDR3 covers 20 residues. V trimming: 2 bases; J trimming: 4 bases; junction bases outside the gene matches: 19. Germline lookup yields CDR1 SGHVS and CDR2 FQNEAQ. CDR3 bases: TGTGCCAGCAGCTTATTTACAGCCCGGGACAGGGGTAAGGAAGGCACTGAAGCTTTCTTT. Protein product: CASSLFTARDRGKEGTEAFF. Based on the CDR3 plus reference TRBV7-8 and TRBJ1-1, the full variable domain is GAGVSQSPRYKVAKRGQDVALRCDPISGHVSLFWYQQALGQGPEFLTYFQNEAQLDKSGLPSDRFFAERPEGSVSTLKIQRTQQEDSAVYLCASSLFTARDRGKEGTEAFFGQGTRLTVV.

This chain joins TRBV5-4 and TRBJ2-5; maybe TRBD2 (7 bases). The length of the CDR3 is 14 residues. V lost 4 bases and J lost 3, with 13 bases in between. The V gene's germline CDR1 is SGHNT and CDR2 YYREEE (reference sequence). Here the CDR3 DNA reads TGTGCCAGCAGCCCCACAGGGAGGGAAGAGACCCAGTACTTC. The encoded protein is CASSPTGREETQYF.

The genes are TRBV4-1 and TRBJ1-5; no reliable D call. This CDR3 has 15 residues. Trimming stripped 2 bases from V and 4 bases from J, with 12 bases between. The germline CDR1 and CDR2 sequences are MGHRA and YSYEKL. The CDR3 DNA reads TGCGCCAGCAGCCAAATTTCGAGGCGAAATCAGCCCCAGCATTTT. Translation gives CASSQISRRNQPQHF.

The chain recombines TRBV4-3 with TRBJ2-7; perhaps TRBD2 as D (6 bases). The V end lost 2 bases, the J end lost 3 bases, and 11 bases lay between the germline ends. Germline CDR1 and CDR2: LGHNA and YSLEER. The CDR3 runs 14 residues. The CDR3 DNA follows: TGCGCCAGCAGCCAAAGGGACTGGGACTACGAGCAGTACTTC. Encoded protein: CASSQRDWDYEQYF.

The chain recombines TRBV4-2 with TRBJ2-1, with 8 bases lining up with TRBD2. The CDR3 contains 16 residues. Germline CDR1 reads LGHNA; CDR2 reads YNFKEQ. J was trimmed by 5 bases and V by 0 bases; bases with no gene match: 6. CDR3 amino acids: CASSQDKREINNEQFF. CDR3 nucleotides: TGTGCCAGCAGCCAAGATAAGCGGGAGATCAACAATGAGCAGTTCTTC.

The chain employs TRBV7-9 and TRBJ2-7; D gene uncertain. From germline, CDR1 is SEHNR and CDR2 FQNEAQ (reference sequence). V was shortened by 1 base and J by 2 bases, with 6 bases between the two germline ends. CDR3 length equals 13 residues. The CDR3 loop is CASSLETAYEQYF. CDR3 DNA sequence: TGTGCCAGCAGCTTAGAAACAGCCTACGAGCAGTACTTC.

The genes are TRBV7-2 and TRBJ1-1; no reliable D call. V lost 1 base and J lost 8, with 20 bases in between. CDR1 is SGHTA, CDR2 FQGNSA, per germline. This CDR3 spans 16 amino acids. The CDR3: CASSLVVWASRPEAFF. The CDR3, as DNA: TGTGCCAGCAGCTTAGTTGTATGGGCCTCAAGACCCGAAGCTTTCTTT.

The rearrangement links TRBV5-1 to TRBJ2-1; tentative D call: TRBD1 (6 bases). V was cut by 3 bases and J by 7 bases, with 11 bases left in between. CDR1 is SGHRS and CDR2 is YFSETQ in the germline V gene. The CDR3 sequence is 13 residues long. CDR3 residues: CASSSADRNEQFF. The CDR3 DNA reads as TGCGCCAGCAGCTCAGCTGACAGGAATGAGCAGTTCTTC.

The chain carries TRBV5-1 and TRBJ1-4; D not certain. V was shortened by 0 bases and J by 3 bases, with 6 bases between the two germline ends. The CDR3 covers 14 residues. The germline V gene encodes CDR1 SGHRS and CDR2 YFSETQ. The CDR3 nucleotides are TGCGCCAGCAGCTTGGAACAGCCTAATGAAAAACTGTTTTTT. Its protein is CASSLEQPNEKLFF.

This sequence joins TRBV10-3 and TRBJ2-7, with D hard to call. The CDR3 is 12 residues long. Trimming took off 4 bases at V and 2 bases at J, with 6 bases between the two ends. Germline CDR1 ENHRY, CDR2 SYGVKD. The CDR3 sequence: CAISVAAYEQYF. The CDR3 coding sequence is TGTGCCATCAGTGTAGCAGCCTACGAGCAGTACTTC.

The genes are TRBV7-2 and TRBJ2-1, with 11 bases that match TRBD2. Germline trimming cut 6 bases from V and 7 bases from J; bases unmatched to any gene: 5. The germline V gene has CDR1 SGHTA and CDR2 FQGNSA. The CDR3 extends over 14 amino acids. CDR3 in DNA: TGTGCCAGCAGTTCTAGCGGGAGGCTAAATGAGCAGTTCTTC. Its protein product is CASSSSGRLNEQFF.

This clone has just one count. This rearrangement joins TRBV11-3 to TRBJ1-1; 8 bases line up with TRBD1. CDR3 size: 16 residues. The trim removed 5 bases at V and 6 bases at J, leaving 14 bases unmatched. Per the germline V gene, CDR1 is SGHNT and CDR2 is YENEEA. CDR3 sequence (DNA): TGTGCCAGCAGCCCGGACAGGGCGGGGGTGGGCGCTGAAGCTTTCTTT. Protein sequence: CASSPDRAGVGAEAFF. The whole variable domain, filled in from reference TRBV11-3 and TRBJ1-1, reads EAGVVQSPRYKIIEKKQPVAFWCNPISGHNTLYWYLQNLGQGPELLIRYENEEAVDDSQLPKDRFSAERLKGVDSTLKIQPAELGDSAVYLCASSPDRAGVGAEAFFGQGTRLTVV.

V is TRBV4-2 and J is TRBJ2-7; a possible D gene is TRBD1 (5 bases). Germline V lookup: CDR1 LGHNA, CDR2 YNFKEQ. The CDR3 has 15 amino acids. Trimming removed 5 bases at V and 0 bases at J, with 14 bases between. The CDR3, as DNA: TGTGCCAGCAGCAACTGGGGCGACTTCTCCTACGAGCAGTACTTC. It translates to CASSNWGDFSYEQYF.

This chain joins TRBV28 and TRBJ2-7, with TRBD1 matching over 8 bases. CDR3 length: 14 amino acids. Germline lookup yields CDR1 MDHEN and CDR2 SYDVKM. V was clipped by 1 base and J by 5 bases; unmatched bases: 4. CDR3: CASSLSGQGHEQYF. The CDR3 nucleotides are TGTGCCAGCAGTTTATCTGGACAGGGCCACGAGCAGTACTTC.

This clone was seen once. The rearrangement uses TRBV9 and TRBJ2-1; 8 bases map to TRBD2. Unmatched junction bases numbered 2, after V lost 0 bases and J lost 0 bases. The CDR3 totals 16 residues. Germline V gives CDR1 SGDLS, CDR2 YYNGEE. CDR3: CASSVEAGVSYNEQFF. CDR3 nucleotide sequence: TGTGCCAGCAGCGTAGAAGCGGGAGTCTCCTACAATGAGCAGTTCTTC.

V is TRBV28 and J is TRBJ1-4; a possible D gene is TRBD1 (6 bases). V lost 6 bases and J lost 7, with 15 bases in between. Germline CDR1 reads MDHEN; CDR2 reads SYDVKM. The CDR3 has 14 residues. The CDR3, as DNA: TGTGCCAGCAGAACTGGGGGCGGATCTGAAAAACTGTTTTTT. Translating gives CASRTGGGSEKLFF. The full variable domain, completed using reference TRBV28 and TRBJ1-4, is DVKVTQSSRYLVKRTGEKVFLECVQDMDHENMFWYRQDPGLGLRLIYFSYDVKMKEKGDIPEGYSVSREKKERFSLILESASTNQTSMYLCASRTGGGSEKLFFGSGTQLSVL.

Worth noting for this clone: Other nucleotide sequences from this sample produce the same CDR3. J is TRBJ1-4 and V is TRBV19, with TRBD1 matching 9 bases. From germline, CDR1 is LNHDA and CDR2 SQIVND (reference sequence). The CDR3 sequence is 15 residues long. V was clipped by 3 bases and J by 3 bases; unmatched bases: 2. The CDR3, as DNA: TGTGCCAGTAGTATGGGGACAGGGTCTAATGAAAAACTGTTTTTT. Its translation is CASSMGTGSNEKLFF.

The V and J genes are TRBV27 and TRBJ2-7, with 7 bases lining up with TRBD1. This CDR3 has 15 amino acids. V was clipped by 4 bases and J by 0 bases; unmatched bases: 6. The germline CDR1 and CDR2 sequences are MNHEY and SMNVEV (reference sequence). This CDR3 reads CASSSYGTVSYEQYF. CDR3 nucleotides: TGTGCCAGCAGTTCCTACGGGACAGTCTCCTACGAGCAGTACTTC.

The rearrangement joins TRBV13 to TRBJ1-1; the D gene is possibly TRBD1 (5 bases). V lost 5 bases to trimming and J lost 6 bases, with 13 bases between them. This CDR3 is 13 amino acids long. Germline-derived CDR1 and CDR2 are PRHDT and FYEKMQ (reference sequence). The CDR3 here is CASSPPEGSEAFF. The CDR3 coding sequence is TGTGCCAGCAGCCCACCGGAGGGGTCTGAAGCTTTCTTT.

As for this clone: Relative to the germline gene, one junction end is altered; a read error may explain this. V is TRBV7-2 and J is TRBJ2-1, with TRBD2 identical over 13 bases. This CDR3 has 13 amino acids. In germline, CDR1 is SGHTA, CDR2 FQGNSA. CDR3 in DNA: TGTGCCAGCAGCTCGGGACTAGCGGGGCACCAGGTCTTC. The encoded protein is CASSSGLAGHQVF.

J is TRBJ2-2 and V is TRBV15; 11 positions match TRBD2. V lost 4 bases, J lost 8 bases, and 9 bases stayed unmatched. CDR3 length: 16 residues. Germline V lookup: CDR1 LNHNV, CDR2 YYDKDF (reference sequence). DNA for the CDR3: TGTGCCACCAGCACCCCCGGGGTAGCGGGAGGGGGGGAGCTGTTTTTT. The encoded protein is CATSTPGVAGGGELFF. The whole variable domain, remainder taken from reference TRBV15 and TRBJ2-2, is DAMVIQNPRYQVTQFGKPVTLSCSQTLNHNVMYWYQQKSSQAPKLLFHYYDKDFNNEADTPDNFQSRRPNTSFCFLDIRSPGLGDTAMYLCATSTPGVAGGGELFFGEGSRLTVL.

V usage is TRBV18 and J usage is TRBJ1-2; the match to TRBD1 covers 10 bases. The CDR3 contains 16 residues. V was pared by 4 bases and J by 6 bases, with 11 bases of the junction left unmatched. Germline V gene lookup returns CDR1 KGHSH and CDR2 LQKENI. The CDR3 is CASSLSSGTGDNGYTF. CDR3 in DNA: TGTGCCAGCTCACTTTCGTCCGGGACAGGGGATAATGGCTACACCTTC.